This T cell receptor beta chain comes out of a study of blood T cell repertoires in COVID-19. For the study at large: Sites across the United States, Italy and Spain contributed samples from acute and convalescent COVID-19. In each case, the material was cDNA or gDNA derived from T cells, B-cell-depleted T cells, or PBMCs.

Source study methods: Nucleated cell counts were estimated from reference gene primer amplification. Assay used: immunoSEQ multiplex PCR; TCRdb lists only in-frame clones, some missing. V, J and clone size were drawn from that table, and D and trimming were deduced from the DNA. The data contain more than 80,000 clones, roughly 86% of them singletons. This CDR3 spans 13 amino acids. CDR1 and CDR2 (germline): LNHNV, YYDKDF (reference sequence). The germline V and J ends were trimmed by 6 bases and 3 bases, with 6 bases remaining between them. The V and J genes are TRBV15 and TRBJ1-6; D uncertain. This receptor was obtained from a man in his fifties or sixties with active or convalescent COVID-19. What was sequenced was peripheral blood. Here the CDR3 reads CATRTDYNSPLHF. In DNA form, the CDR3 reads TGTGCCACCAGAACAGACTATAATTCACCCCTCCACTTT.